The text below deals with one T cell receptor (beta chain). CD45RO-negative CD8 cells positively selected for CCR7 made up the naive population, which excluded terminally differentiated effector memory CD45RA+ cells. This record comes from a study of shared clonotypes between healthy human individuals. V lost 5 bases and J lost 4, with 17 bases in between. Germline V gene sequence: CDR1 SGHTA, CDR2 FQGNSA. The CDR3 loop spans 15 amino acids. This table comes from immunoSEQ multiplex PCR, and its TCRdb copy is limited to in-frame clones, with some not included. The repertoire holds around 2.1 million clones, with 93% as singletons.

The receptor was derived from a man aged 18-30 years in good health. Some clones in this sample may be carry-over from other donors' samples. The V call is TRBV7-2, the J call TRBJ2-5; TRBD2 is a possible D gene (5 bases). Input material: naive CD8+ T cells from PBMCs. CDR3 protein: CASSDRNGEGETQYF. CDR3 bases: TGTGCCAGCAGCGACCGGAACGGGGAAGGAGAGACCCAGTACTTC.